This T cell receptor beta chain emerged from a study of blood T cell repertoires in COVID-19. Study as a whole: The United States, Italy and Spain provided the acute and convalescent COVID-19 samples. PBMCs, B-cell-depleted T cells, or T cells were the source of the cDNA or gDNA that made up the material.

The authors' processing: Reference gene primer amplification gave nucleated cell count estimates. TCRdb's copy holds only in-frame clones and misses some; the assay was immunoSEQ multiplex PCR. V and J calls and clone size are copied from that table; D and trimming were computed from the DNA. The repertoire holds approximately 69,000 clones, with less than 85% as singletons. This clone was counted only a few times. The sequenced material came from peripheral blood. This clonotype originated in an elderly woman with acute or convalescent COVID-19.

CDR3 in amino acids: CAWSVSEGGVHNQPQHF. As DNA, the CDR3 is TGTGCCTGGAGTGTATCTGAAGGGGGCGTCCACAATCAGCCCCAGCATTTT. The rearrangement links TRBV30 to TRBJ1-5; TRBD1 matches at 7 bases. The junction had 11 bases not matched to a gene; V was cut back by 0 bases and J by 3 bases. Germline CDR1 GTSNPN, CDR2 SVGIG (reference sequence). This CDR3 has 17 residues.